This T cell receptor (beta chain) was observed in a study of vaccination effects on CD4 cells after COVID-19. The data were produced by immunoSEQ multiplex PCR, yet TCRdb's version contains in-frame clones alone and is incomplete. The sample contains tens of thousands of clones, about 72% of which appear only once. The germline gives CDR1 SGHRS, CDR2 YFSETQ. The V end was cut by 4 bases, the J end by 4 bases, with 13 bases between. The CDR3 spans 14 residues. CD4+ T cells specific for antigen were expanded with viral peptide pools by the ViraFEST assay before sequencing. With around ten days of culture completed, CD4+ T cells were isolated. Absence of prior SARS-CoV-2 infection characterized the vaccine recipients, who showed negative nucleocapsid antibodies. Each culture well received some 1.9 million PBMC. These cells were then cultured in IMDM with about 9.1 IU/ml IL-2 and 7.5 to 10 ug/ml peptides.

Study-level results: Limitations: small convalescent group and missing early post-infection timepoints. Researchers report that only 1 of 255 vaccine-induced clones in healthy vaccinees cross-reacted with common cold coronaviruses.

To note about this clone: Its cognate antigen is unknown.

The chain links TRBV5-1 to TRBJ2-3, with D tentatively TRBD1 or TRBD2 (5 bases each). The specimen was CD4+ T cells from PBMCs cultured with HCoV-NL63 spike peptides, collected before COVID-19 vaccination. This sequence was found in a human donor who received a COVID-19 vaccine. CDR3 coding DNA: TGCGCCAGCAGCCCAGGGACGAAGGCAGATACGCAGTATTTT. Translating gives CASSPGTKADTQYF.